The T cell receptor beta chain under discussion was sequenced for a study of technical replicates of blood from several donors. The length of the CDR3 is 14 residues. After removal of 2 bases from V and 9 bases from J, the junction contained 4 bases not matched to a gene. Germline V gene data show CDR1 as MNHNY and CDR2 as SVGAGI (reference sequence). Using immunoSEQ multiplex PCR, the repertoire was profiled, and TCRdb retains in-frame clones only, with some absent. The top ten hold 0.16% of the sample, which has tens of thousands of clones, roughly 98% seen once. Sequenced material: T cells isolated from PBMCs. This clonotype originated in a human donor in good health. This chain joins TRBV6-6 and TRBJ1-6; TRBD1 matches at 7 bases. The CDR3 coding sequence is TGTGCCAGCAGTTACGAGGGGGCGCTTTCACCCCTCCACTTT. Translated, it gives CASSYEGALSPLHF.